This T cell receptor beta chain was profiled in a study of cytomegalovirus exposure and HLA in healthy donors. For the study at large: Early on, a data release was issued that held 85 million to 95 million unique TCRs from HLA-typed donors.

In the PCR, 60 Vbeta and 13 Jbeta primers were used. Clones were sequenced by immunoSEQ multiplex PCR, and TCRdb holds only the in-frame ones, with some missing. Among 150,000 to 200,000 clones, roughly 75% were seen once, and the ten largest hold 5% to 7%. Remarks on this clone: Its cognate antigen is unknown.

Overall study findings and caveats: Fewer N-insertions than the roughly 630-donor mean were reportedly shown by an Asian-associated ancestry cluster in a later analysis. Per a later analysis, roughly 17,000 TCR beta sequences showed association with HLA alleles at 0.05 false discovery rate. For most TCR beta V segments, an earlier analysis put the productive rate at about 90% or about 30% of the time.

Sequencing was performed on PBMCs. The TCR was taken from a man aged 40-50 years in good health and CMV-seronegative.

This chain's CDR3 is CASSYPGGNEQFF. In DNA, the CDR3 is TGTGCCAGCAGTTACCCAGGGGGCAATGAGCAGTTCTTC. V gene TRBV7-3 combines with J gene TRBJ2-1; 7 bases match TRBD1. V lost 6 bases, J lost 6 bases, and 5 bases stayed unmatched. The CDR3 contains 13 residues. In germline, CDR1 is SGHTA, CDR2 FQGTGA. The full variable domain, with the rest looked up from reference TRBV7-3 and TRBJ2-1, is GAGVSQTPSNKVTEKGKYVELRCDPISGHTALYWYRQSLGQGPEFLIYFQGTGAADDSGLPNDRFFAVRPEGSVSTLKIQRTERGDSAVYLCASSYPGGNEQFFGPGTRLTVL.